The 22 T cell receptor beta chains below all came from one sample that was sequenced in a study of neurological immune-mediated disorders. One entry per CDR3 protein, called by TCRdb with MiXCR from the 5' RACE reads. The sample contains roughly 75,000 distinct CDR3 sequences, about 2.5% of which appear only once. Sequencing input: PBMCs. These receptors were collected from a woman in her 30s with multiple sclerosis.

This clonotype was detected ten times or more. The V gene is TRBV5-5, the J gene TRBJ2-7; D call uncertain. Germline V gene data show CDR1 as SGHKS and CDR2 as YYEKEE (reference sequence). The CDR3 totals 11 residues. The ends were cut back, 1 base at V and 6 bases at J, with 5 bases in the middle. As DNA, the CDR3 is TGTGCCAGCAGCTTGATTACCGAGCAGTACTTC. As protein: CASSLITEQYF.

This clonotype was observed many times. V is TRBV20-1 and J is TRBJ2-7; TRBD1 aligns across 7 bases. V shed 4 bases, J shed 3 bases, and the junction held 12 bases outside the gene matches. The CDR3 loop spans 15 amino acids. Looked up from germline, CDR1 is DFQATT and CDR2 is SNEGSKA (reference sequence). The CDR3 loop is CSATRPTGADYEQYF. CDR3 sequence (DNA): TGCAGTGCTACCCGGCCAACAGGGGCGGACTACGAGCAGTACTTC.

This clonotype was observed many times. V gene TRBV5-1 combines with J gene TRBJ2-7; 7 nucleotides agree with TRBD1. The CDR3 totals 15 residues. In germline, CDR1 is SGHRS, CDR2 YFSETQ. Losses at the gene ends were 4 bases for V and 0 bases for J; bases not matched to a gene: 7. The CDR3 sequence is CASSGRGGPSYEQYF. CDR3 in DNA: TGCGCCAGCAGCGGGCGAGGGGGCCCCTCCTACGAGCAGTACTTC.

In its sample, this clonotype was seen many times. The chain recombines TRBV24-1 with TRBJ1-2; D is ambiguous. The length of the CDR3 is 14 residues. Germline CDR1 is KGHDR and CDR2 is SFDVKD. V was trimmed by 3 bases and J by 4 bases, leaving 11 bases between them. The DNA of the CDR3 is TGTGCCACCAGTGATCCCCACAGAGCCTATGGCTACACCTTC. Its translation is CATSDPHRAYGYTF.

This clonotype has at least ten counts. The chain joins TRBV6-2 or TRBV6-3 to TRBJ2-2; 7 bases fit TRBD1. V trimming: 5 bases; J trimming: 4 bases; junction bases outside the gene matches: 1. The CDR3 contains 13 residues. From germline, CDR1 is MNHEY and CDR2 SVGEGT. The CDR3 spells CASSRDSTGELFF. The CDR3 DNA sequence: TGTGCCAGCAGTAGGGACAGCACCGGGGAGCTGTTTTTT.

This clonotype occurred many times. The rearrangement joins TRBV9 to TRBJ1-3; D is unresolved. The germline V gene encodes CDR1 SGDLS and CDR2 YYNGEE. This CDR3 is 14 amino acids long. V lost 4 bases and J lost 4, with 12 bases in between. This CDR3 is CASSPLPSGNTIYF. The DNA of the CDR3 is TGTGCCAGCAGCCCGTTGCCCTCGGGAAACACCATATATTTT.

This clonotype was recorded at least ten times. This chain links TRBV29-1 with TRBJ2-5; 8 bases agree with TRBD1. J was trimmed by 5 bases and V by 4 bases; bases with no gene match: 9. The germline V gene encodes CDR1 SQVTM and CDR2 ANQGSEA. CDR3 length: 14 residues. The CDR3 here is CSVARQGYSETQYF. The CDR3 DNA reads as TGCAGCGTTGCCCGACAGGGGTATTCGGAGACCCAGTACTTC.

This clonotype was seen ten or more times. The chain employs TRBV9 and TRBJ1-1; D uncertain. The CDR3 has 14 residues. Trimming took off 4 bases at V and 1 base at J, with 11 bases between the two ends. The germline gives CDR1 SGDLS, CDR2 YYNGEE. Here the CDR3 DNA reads TGTGCCAGCAGCCCCCGGGCGGCGAACACTGAAGCTTTCTTT. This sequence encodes CASSPRAANTEAFF. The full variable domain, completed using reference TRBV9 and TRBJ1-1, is DSGVTQTPKHLITATGQRVTLRCSPRSGDLSVYWYQQSLDQGLQFLIQYYNGEERAKGNILERFSAQQFPDLHSELNLSSLELGDSALYFCASSPRAANTEAFFGQGTRLTVV.

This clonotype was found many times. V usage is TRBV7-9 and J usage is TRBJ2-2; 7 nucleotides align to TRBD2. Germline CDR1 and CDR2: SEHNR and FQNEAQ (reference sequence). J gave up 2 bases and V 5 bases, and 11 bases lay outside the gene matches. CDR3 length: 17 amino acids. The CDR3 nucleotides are TGTGCCAGCAGCCCAATTCCTAGCGGAAGAAACACCGGGGAGCTGTTTTTT. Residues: CASSPIPSGRNTGELFF.

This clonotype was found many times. This CDR3 is CASSPAPLGTQYF. The CDR3, as DNA: TGTGCCAGCAGCCCCGCCCCCCTTGGGACGCAGTATTTT. The V gene is TRBV7-2, the J gene TRBJ2-3; the D is unclear. Germline V lookup: CDR1 SGHTA, CDR2 FQGNSA. CDR3 length: 13 amino acids. The ends were cut back, 5 bases at V and 9 bases at J, with 15 bases in the middle.

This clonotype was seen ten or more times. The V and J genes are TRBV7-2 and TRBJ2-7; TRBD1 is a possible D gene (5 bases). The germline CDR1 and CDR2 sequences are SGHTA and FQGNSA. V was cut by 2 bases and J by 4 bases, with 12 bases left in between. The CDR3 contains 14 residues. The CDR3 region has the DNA TGTGCCAGCAGCTTATCCCAGGGAAGTTACGAGCAGTACTTC. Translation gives CASSLSQGSYEQYF.

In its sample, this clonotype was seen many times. DNA of the CDR3: TGTGCCAGCAGCTTAGCGCCAGCGGGAGGAGCCTACGAGCAGTACTTC. The encoded protein is CASSLAPAGGAYEQYF. This chain uses TRBV7-2 with TRBJ2-7; TRBD2 matches 9 bases. The CDR3 is 16 amino acids. Per the germline V gene, CDR1 is SGHTA and CDR2 is FQGNSA. After removal of 0 bases from V and 2 bases from J, the junction contained 5 bases not matched to a gene.

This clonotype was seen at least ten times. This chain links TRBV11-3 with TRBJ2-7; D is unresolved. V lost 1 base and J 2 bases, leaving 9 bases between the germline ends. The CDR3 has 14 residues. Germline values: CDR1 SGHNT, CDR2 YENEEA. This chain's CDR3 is CASSLARQTYEQYF. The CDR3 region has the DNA TGTGCCAGCAGCTTAGCCAGGCAGACCTACGAGCAGTACTTC.

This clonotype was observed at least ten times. CDR3 in DNA: TGTGCCAGCGCGGGATGGCGGGAGGGCCTTTTTAATGAGCAGTTCTTC. Residues: CASAGWREGLFNEQFF. The V call is TRBV6-2 or TRBV6-3, the J call TRBJ2-1; TRBD2 agrees at 9 bases. CDR3 length equals 16 residues. Unmatched junction bases numbered 15, after V lost 8 bases and J lost 7 bases. Germline V gene data show CDR1 as MNHEY and CDR2 as SVGEGT.

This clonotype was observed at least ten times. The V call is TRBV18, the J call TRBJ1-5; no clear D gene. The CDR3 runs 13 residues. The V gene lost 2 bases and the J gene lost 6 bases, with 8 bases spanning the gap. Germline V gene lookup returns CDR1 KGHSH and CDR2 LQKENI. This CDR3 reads CASSPEHSQPQHF. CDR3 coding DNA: TGTGCCAGCTCACCAGAGCATAGTCAGCCCCAGCATTTT.

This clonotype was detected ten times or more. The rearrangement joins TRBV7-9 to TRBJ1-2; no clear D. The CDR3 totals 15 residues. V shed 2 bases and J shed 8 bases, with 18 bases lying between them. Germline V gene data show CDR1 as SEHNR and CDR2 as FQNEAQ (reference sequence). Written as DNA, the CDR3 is TGTGCCAGCAGCTTAAGATCGTCTAGGGCACAGGGCTACACCTTC. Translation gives CASSLRSSRAQGYTF.

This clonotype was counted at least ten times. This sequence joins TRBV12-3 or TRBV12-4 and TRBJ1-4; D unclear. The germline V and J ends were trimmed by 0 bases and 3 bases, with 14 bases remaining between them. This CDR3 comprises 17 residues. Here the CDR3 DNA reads TGTGCCAGCAGTTTAGCGCTTCCTGGGCCTCCTAATGAAAAACTGTTTTTT. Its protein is CASSLALPGPPNEKLFF.

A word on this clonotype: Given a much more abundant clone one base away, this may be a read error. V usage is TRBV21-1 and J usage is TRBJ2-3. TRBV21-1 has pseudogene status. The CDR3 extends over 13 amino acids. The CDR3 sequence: CASTTQGTDKQYF. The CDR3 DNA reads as TGTGCCAGCACCACCCAGGGCACAGATAAGCAGTATTTT.

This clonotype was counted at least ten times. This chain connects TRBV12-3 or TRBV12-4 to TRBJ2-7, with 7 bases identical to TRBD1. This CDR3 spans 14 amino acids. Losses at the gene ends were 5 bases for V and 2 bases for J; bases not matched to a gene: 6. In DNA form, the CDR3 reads TGTGCCAGCAGTGCGACAGGGAAGACCTACGAGCAGTACTTC. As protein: CASSATGKTYEQYF.

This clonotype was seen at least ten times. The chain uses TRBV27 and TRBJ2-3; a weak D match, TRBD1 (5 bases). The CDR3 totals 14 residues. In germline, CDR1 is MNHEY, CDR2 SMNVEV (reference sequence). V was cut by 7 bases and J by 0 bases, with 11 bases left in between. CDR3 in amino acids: CASTHRQSTDTQYF. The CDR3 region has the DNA TGTGCCAGCACCCATAGACAGAGCACAGATACGCAGTATTTT.

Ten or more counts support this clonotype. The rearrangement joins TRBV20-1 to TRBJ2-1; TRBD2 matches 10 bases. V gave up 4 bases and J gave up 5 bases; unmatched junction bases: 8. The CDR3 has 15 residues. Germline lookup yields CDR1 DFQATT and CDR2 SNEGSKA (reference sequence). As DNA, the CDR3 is TGCAGTGCTAACCCCGGGACTAGCGACAACAATGAGCAGTTCTTC. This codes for CSANPGTSDNNEQFF.

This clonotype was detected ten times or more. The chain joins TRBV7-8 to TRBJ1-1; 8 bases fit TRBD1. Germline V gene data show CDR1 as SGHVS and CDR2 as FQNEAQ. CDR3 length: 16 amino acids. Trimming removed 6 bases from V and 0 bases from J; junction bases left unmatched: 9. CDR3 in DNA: TGTGCCAGCAGACCCGGACAGGGAAGGGTGAACACTGAAGCTTTCTTT. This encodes CASRPGQGRVNTEAFF.